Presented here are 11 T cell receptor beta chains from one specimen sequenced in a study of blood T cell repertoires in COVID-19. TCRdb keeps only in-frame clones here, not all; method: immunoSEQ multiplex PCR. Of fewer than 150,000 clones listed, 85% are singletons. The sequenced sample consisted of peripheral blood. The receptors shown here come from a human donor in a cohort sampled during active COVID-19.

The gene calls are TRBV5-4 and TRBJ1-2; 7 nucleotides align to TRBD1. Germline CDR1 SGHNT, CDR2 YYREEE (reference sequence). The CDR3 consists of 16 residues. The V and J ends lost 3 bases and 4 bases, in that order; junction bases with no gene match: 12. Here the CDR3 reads CASSSGTAFEGYGYTF. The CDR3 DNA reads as TGTGCCAGCAGCTCCGGGACAGCCTTCGAGGGCTATGGCTACACCTTC. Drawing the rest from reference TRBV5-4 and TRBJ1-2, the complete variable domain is ETGVTQSPTHLIKTRGQQVTLRCSSQSGHNTVSWYQQALGQGPQFIFQYYREEENGRGNFPPRFSGLQFPNYSSELNVNALELDDSALYLCASSSGTAFEGYGYTFGSGTRLTVV.

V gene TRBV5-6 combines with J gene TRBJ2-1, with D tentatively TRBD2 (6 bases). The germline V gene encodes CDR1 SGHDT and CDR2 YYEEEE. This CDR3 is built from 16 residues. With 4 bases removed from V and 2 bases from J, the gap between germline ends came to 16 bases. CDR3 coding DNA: TGTGCCAGCAGCCGGGGGTACGGCGGCACCTACAATGAGCAGTTCTTC. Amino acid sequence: CASSRGYGGTYNEQFF.

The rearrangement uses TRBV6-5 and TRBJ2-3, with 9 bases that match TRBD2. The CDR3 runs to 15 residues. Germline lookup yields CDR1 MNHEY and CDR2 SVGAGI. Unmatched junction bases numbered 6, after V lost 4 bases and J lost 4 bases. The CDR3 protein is CASSSGLAGPDTQYF. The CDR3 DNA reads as TGTGCCAGCAGTTCCGGGCTAGCGGGACCAGATACGCAGTATTTT.

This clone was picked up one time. The CDR3 is CASSGDTQWETQYF. In DNA form, the CDR3 reads TGTGCCAGCAGCGGGGACACCCAGTGGGAGACCCAGTACTTC. The V call is TRBV6-5, the J call TRBJ2-5, with D perhaps TRBD1 (6 bases). The CDR3 length is 14 residues. Germline V lookup: CDR1 MNHEY, CDR2 SVGAGI. V was clipped by 6 bases and J by 5 bases, with 16 bases between them.

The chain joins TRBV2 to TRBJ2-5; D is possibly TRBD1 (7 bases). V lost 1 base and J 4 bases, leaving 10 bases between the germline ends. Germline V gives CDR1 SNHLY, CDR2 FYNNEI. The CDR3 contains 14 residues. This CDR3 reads CASSEGQGGETQYF. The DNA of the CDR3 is TGTGCCAGCAGTGAAGGGCAGGGGGGAGAGACCCAGTACTTC.

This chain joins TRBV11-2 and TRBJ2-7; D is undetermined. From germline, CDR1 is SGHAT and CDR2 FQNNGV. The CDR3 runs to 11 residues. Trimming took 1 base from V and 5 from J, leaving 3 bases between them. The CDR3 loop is CASSLADEQYV. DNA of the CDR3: TGTGCCAGCAGCTTAGCGGACGAGCAGTACGTC.

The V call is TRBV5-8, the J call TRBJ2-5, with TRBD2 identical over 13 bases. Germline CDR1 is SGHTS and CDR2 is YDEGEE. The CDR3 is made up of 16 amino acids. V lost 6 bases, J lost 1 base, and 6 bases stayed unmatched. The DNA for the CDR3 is TGTGCCAGCACTCTGGGACTAGCGGGGACCCAAGAGACCCAGTACTTC. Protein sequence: CASTLGLAGTQETQYF.

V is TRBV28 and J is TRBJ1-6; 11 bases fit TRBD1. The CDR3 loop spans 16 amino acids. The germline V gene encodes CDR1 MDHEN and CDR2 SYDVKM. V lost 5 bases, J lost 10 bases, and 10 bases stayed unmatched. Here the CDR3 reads CASSKPPGTGGSPLHF. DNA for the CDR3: TGTGCCAGCAGTAAACCTCCCGGGACAGGGGGGTCACCCCTCCACTTT.

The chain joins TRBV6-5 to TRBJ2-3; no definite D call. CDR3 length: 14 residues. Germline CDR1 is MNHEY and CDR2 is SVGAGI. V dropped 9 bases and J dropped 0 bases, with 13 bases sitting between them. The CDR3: CASLASSSTDTQYF. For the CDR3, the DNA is TGTGCCAGTCTGGCTTCCTCTAGCACAGATACGCAGTATTTT.

As DNA, the CDR3 is TGTGCCAGCAGTGAAGTAAGACTCCCGTCGGTAGCAGATACGCAGTATTTT. It is translated as CASSEVRLPSVADTQYF. The chain couples TRBV2 to TRBJ2-3, with D unclear. The CDR3 consists of 17 residues. Germline CDR1 reads SNHLY; CDR2 reads FYNNEI. V was cut by 1 base and J by 4 bases, with 18 bases left in between. The variable domain in full, completed from reference TRBV2 and TRBJ2-3, reads EPEVTQTPSHQVTQMGQEVILRCVPISNHLYFYWYRQILGQKVEFLVSFYNNEISEKSEIFDDQFSVERPDGSNFTLKIRSTKLEDSAMYFCASSEVRLPSVADTQYFGPGTRLTVL.

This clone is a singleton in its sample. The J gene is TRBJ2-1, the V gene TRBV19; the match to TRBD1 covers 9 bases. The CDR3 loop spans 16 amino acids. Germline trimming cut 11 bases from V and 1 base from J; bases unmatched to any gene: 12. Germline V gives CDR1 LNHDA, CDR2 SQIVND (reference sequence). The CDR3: CAVKDPGQGSYNEQFF. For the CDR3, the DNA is TGTGCCGTCAAAGACCCGGGACAGGGTTCCTACAATGAGCAGTTCTTC.